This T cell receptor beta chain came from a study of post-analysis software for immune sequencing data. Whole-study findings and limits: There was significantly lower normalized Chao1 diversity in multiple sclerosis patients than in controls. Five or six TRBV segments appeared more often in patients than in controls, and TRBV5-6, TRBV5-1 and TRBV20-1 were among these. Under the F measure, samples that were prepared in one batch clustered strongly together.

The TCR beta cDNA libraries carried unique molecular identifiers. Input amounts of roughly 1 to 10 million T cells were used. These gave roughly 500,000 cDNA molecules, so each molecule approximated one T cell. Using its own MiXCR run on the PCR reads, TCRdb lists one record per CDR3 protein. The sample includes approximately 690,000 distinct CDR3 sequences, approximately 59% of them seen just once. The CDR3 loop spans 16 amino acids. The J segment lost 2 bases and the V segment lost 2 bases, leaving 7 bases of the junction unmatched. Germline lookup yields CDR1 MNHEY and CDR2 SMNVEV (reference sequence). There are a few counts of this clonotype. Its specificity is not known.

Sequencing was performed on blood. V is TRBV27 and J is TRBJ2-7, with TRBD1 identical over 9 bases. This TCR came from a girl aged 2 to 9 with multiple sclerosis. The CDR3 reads CASSLGPGTGTYEQYF. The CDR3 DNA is TGTGCCAGCAGTTTAGGCCCCGGGACAGGGACCTACGAGCAGTACTTC.